This TCR beta chain was documented in a study of CD8 T cells in Susac syndrome. Roughly 0.45 to 1 ug RNA was reverse transcribed with random hexamers. TCRdb called the immunoSEQ multiplex PCR reads again in MiXCR, with one record for every CDR3 protein. The repertoire holds around 70,000 distinct CDR3 sequences, with over 85% as singletons. Sequences were obtained from CD8+ T cells from PBMCs. The source is a human donor with multiple sclerosis.

The CDR3 spells CASSQGRAEGNEQFF. Written as DNA, the CDR3 is TGCGCCAGCAGCCAAGGAAGGGCCGAAGGCAATGAGCAGTTCTTC. This sequence joins TRBV4-3 and TRBJ2-1; D is undetermined. Germline V gene data show CDR1 as LGHNA and CDR2 as YSLEER. The V end was cut by 1 base, the J end by 6 bases, with 13 bases between. The CDR3 runs 15 residues.